The entry that follows covers one T cell receptor beta chain sequence. This record belongs to a study of T cell changes during pregnancy in multiple sclerosis. Germline-derived CDR1 and CDR2 are MNHEY and SVGAGI. Trimming shortened V by 5 bases and J by 10 bases, and 17 bases separated the two germline ends. The length of the CDR3 is 13 residues. Data came from immunoSEQ multiplex PCR; TCRdb stores just in-frame clones and leaves some out. Of roughly 49,000 clones listed, roughly 92% are singletons. The specimen was CD4+ T cells from peripheral blood mononuclear cells, collected in the second trimester of pregnancy. The clonotype comes from a female donor in good health, enrolled as a control in a pregnancy study. This chain uses TRBV6-5 with TRBJ1-1; D might be TRBD1 (6 bases). The CDR3 region has the DNA TGTGCCAGCAGTCCCGAGGGGGAGAGAGGAGCTTTCTTT. This sequence encodes CASSPEGERGAFF.